Listed below are T cell receptor beta chains from one sample, sequenced in a study of cytomegalovirus exposure and HLA in healthy donors. The protocol was immunoSEQ multiplex PCR, while the TCRdb copy is restricted to in-frame clones and leaves out a portion. The sample includes 100,000 or so clones, approximately 94% of them seen just once. The material sequenced was PBMCs. These receptors all stem from a woman under 30 in good health and CMV-seronegative. The conserved cysteine and the conserved F or W are not part of the CDR3 here. A D gene is named only where the DNA matches it firmly. Part of the rows lack a size; the others show once, few, many or a class for expanded clones.

TRBV5-1	TRBJ2-5	TRBD2	.	ASSLLSLAGSPRETQY
TRBV9	TRBJ2-3	TRBD2	.	ASNAGENTDTQY
TRBV10-3	TRBJ1-3	.	.	ATQVSGNTIY
TRBV9	TRBJ2-3	TRBD2	.	ASSVAGTRADTQY
TRBV19	TRBJ1-2	.	once	ASSTRDSYGYT
TRBV12-5	TRBJ2-1	.	.	ASGSGGPLGNEQF
TRBV28	TRBJ1-2	.	.	ASSPPGYGYT
TRBV6-5	TRBJ2-5	.	.	ASSYSEGTQETQY
TRBV20-1	TRBJ1-1	.	once	SARHGTEAF
TRBV6-1	TRBJ2-7	TRBD1	.	ASLQQGARAEQY
TRBV5-1	TRBJ2-5	.	.	ASSPQGSQETQY
TRBV7-2	TRBJ2-7	TRBD2	.	ASSSPGGGYEQY
TRBV7-7	TRBJ2-1	TRBD2	.	ASSLAGGNNEQF
TRBV7-2	TRBJ2-7	TRBD2	.	ASSPQRGSYEQY
TRBV6-1	TRBJ1-2	.	.	ASFAPSNGYT
TRBV7-6	TRBJ2-5	.	once	ASSLTITETQY
TRBV5-8	TRBJ2-6	.	.	ASSLAGSGANVLT
TRBV5-1	TRBJ2-2	.	.	ASTGTSNTGELF
TRBV29-1	TRBJ1-1	TRBD1	.	SAEKGASVNTEAF
TRBV5-6	TRBJ1-1	.	.	ASNILSATGYTEAF
TRBV9	TRBJ1-6	.	.	ASSAAVEGPYNSPLH
TRBV18	TRBJ1-4	.	.	ASSPSGNRNEKLF
TRBV7-9	TRBJ2-3	TRBD2	.	ASSSTSGGSTDTQY
TRBV19	TRBJ2-3	.	.	ASSHPAESTDTQY
TRBV2	TRBJ1-4	TRBD1	.	ASKGTGFEKLF